The 9 T cell receptor beta chains reported below all come from one sample, sequenced in a study of tumor and adjacent non-tumor tissue in lung cancer. A modified ARM-PCR protocol with three rounds of nested PCR amplified TCRbeta. Each CDR3 protein gets one entry after TCRdb re-called the multiplex PCR reads with MiXCR. The sample carries approximately 150,000 distinct CDR3 sequences, approximately 66% recorded once. RNA was extracted from bulk tissue without any cell sorting. The specimen was lung tumor tissue. These receptors came from a man between 60 and 75 years old with small cell lung cancer.

This chain connects TRBV6-1 to TRBJ1-5; no clear D. There are 13 residues in the CDR3. CDR1 is MNHNS and CDR2 is SASEGT in the germline V gene. The CDR3 sequence: CDTSEIGPEAQHF. In DNA, the CDR3 is TGTGACACCAGTGAAATTGGACCCGAGGCCCAGCATTTT.

This clonotype is classed as medium-sized. This chain links TRBV11-1 with TRBJ2-4, with TRBD2 matching 8 bases. There are 16 residues in the CDR3. J lost 0 bases, V lost 5 bases, and 6 bases had no gene match. The V gene's germline CDR1 is SGHAT and CDR2 FQDESV (reference sequence). The CDR3, as DNA: TGTGCCAGCAGCGACGGGAGGGGCCTAGCCAAAAACATTCAGTACTTC. Translated, it gives CASSDGRGLAKNIQYF.

This clonotype has more than one count but fewer than ten. A much larger clone sits a single nucleotide away, making a read error possible. V and J are TRBV6-5 and TRBJ2-7; D gene ambiguous. CDR3 length: 14 amino acids. CDR1 MNHEY and CDR2 SVGAGI come from the germline V gene. The DNA for the CDR3 is TGTACCAGCAGCAAGCAACGGCGGTCCTACGAGCAGTACTTC. It specifies CTSSKQRRSYEQYF.

This clonotype was recorded a few times. A much larger clone lies a single base off, so this may be a read error. V is TRBV10-2 and J is TRBJ1-2; TRBD1 agrees at 8 bases. The V segment lost 7 bases and the J segment 8 bases; nucleotides outside the gene matches: 6. Germline V lookup: CDR1 WSHSY, CDR2 SAAADI. The CDR3 sequence is 12 residues long. The CDR3 bases are TGCGCCAGCATAGGACAGGGTACCGGCTACACCTTC. Translating it yields CASIGQGTGYTF.

This clonotype occurred many times. The chain is built from TRBV6-5 and TRBJ1-2, with D perhaps TRBD1 (6 bases). The germline V and J ends were trimmed by 0 bases and 2 bases, with 10 bases remaining between them. Germline V CDR1 and CDR2: MNHEY, SVGAGI. The CDR3 loop spans 15 amino acids. CDR3 coding DNA: TGTGCCAGCAGTTACTCGTGGGGGCAGAACTATGGCTACACCTTC. Translation gives CASSYSWGQNYGYTF.

A single count supports this clonotype. The J gene is TRBJ2-2, the V gene TRBV6-5; no firm D call. The germline V gene encodes CDR1 MNHEY and CDR2 SVGAGI. The length of the CDR3 is 15 residues. Trimming shortened V by 8 bases and J by 5 bases, and 18 bases separated the two germline ends. CDR3 DNA: TGTGCCAGCCGCGGCGTGGGTCTGAAGACCGGGGAGCTGTTTTTT. Translated: CASRGVGLKTGELFF.

With respect to this clonotype: This may come from a read error, since a much larger clone is one base off. The chain employs TRBV29-1 and TRBJ1-1; D not resolved. V dropped 5 bases and J dropped 5 bases, with 6 bases sitting between them. This CDR3 is built from 10 residues. CDR1 SQVTM and CDR2 ANQGSEA come from the germline V gene. In nucleotides, the CDR3 is TGCAGCGTTCGGGAGACTGAAGCTTTCTTT. It specifies CSVRETEAFF.

The DNA of the CDR3 is TGTGTCACACGACTAGCGGAGGCCTACAATGAGCAGTTCTTC. It is translated as CVTRLAEAYNEQFF. The chain combines TRBV10-3 with TRBJ2-1; TRBD2 matches 9 bases. The CDR3 runs 14 residues. Germline-derived CDR1 and CDR2 are ENHRY and SYGVKD.

This clonotype was detected once. A read error may produce the germline difference seen at one junction end. The rearrangement links TRBV11-3 to TRBJ2-2; D tentatively reads TRBD1 or TRBD2 (5 bases each). The CDR3 spans 15 residues. Per the germline V gene, CDR1 is SGHNT and CDR2 is YENEEA. CDR3 sequence: CASSPDSYYTGEPFF. CDR3 bases: TGTGCCAGCAGCCCAGACAGCTATTATACCGGGGAGCCGTTTTTT.